This T cell receptor beta chain comes out of a study of post-analysis software for immune sequencing data. As for the study in general: Progressive-relapsing, secondary progressive and relapsing-remitting multiple sclerosis were among the disease courses included. General observations from the study: Patients showed TRBV5-6, TRBV5-1 and TRBV20-1 among a few TRBV segments more frequent than in controls.

The CDR3 spans 14 residues. Germline values: CDR1 DFQATT, CDR2 SNEGSKA (reference sequence). The junction had 6 bases not matched to a gene; V was cut back by 3 bases and J by 4 bases. This clonotype was seen a few times. Its antigen is unknown. TCR beta libraries were prepared from cDNA with unique molecular identifiers. Once about 0.95 to 10 million T cells were used, approximately 470,000 cDNA molecules resulted. TCRdb analysed the PCR reads with MiXCR anew, one entry per CDR3 protein. Of about 430,000 distinct CDR3 sequences listed, approximately 38% are singletons. The receptor's source is a girl aged 2 to 10 with multiple sclerosis. The V gene is TRBV20-1, the J gene TRBJ1-2, with 9 positions matching TRBD1. Material: blood. The chain's CDR3 is CSARTDRGAYGYTF. The CDR3, as DNA: TGCAGTGCTAGGACCGACAGGGGGGCCTATGGCTACACCTTC.